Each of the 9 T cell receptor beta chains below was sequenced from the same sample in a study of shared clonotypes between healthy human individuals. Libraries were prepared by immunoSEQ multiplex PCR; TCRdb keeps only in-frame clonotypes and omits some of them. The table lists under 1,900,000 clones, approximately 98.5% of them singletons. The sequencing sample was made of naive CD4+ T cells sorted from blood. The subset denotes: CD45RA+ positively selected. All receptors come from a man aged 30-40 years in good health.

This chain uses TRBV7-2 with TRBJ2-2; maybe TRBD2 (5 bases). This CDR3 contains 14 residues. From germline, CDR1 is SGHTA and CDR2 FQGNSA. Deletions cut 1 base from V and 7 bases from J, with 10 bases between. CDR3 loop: CASSLESRDGELFF. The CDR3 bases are TGTGCCAGCAGCTTAGAATCCCGGGACGGGGAGCTGTTTTTT.

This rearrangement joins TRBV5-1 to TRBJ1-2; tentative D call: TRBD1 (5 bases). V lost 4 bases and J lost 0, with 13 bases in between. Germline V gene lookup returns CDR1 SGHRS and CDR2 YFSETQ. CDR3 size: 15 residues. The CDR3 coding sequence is TGCGCCAGCAGCGTCCAGGGCGGAGCTAACTATGGCTACACCTTC. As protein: CASSVQGGANYGYTF.

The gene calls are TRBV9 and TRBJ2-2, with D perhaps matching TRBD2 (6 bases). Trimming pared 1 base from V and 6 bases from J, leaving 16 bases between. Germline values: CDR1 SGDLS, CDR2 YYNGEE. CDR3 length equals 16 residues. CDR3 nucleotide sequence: TGTGCCAGCAGCGTATCTGGGTGGAGGGACCCCGGGGAGCTGTTTTTT. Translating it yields CASSVSGWRDPGELFF.

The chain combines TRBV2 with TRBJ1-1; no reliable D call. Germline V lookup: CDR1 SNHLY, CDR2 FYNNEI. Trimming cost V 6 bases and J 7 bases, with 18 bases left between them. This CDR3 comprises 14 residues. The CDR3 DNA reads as TGTGCCAGCAGAGTTTCTCCCATTACCGGTGAAGCTTTCTTT. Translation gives CASRVSPITGEAFF.

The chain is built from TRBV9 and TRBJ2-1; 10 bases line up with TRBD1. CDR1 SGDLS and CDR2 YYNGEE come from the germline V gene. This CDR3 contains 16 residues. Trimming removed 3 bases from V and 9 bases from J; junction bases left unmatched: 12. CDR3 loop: CASSAGTGTGDGEQFF. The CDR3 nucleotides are TGTGCCAGCAGCGCCGGAACCGGGACAGGGGACGGTGAGCAGTTCTTC.

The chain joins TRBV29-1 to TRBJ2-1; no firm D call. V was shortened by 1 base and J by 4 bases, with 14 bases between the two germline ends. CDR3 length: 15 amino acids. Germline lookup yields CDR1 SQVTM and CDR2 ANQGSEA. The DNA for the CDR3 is TGCAGCGTTGAAGGCGGACCGGAGACTTACAATGAGCAGTTCTTC. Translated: CSVEGGPETYNEQFF.

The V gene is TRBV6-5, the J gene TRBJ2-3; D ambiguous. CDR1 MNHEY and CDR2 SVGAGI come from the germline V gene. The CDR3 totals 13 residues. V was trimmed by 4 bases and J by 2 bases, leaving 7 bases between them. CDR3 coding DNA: TGTGCCAGCAGTTGGCCCCCCACAGATACGCAGTATTTT. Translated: CASSWPPTDTQYF.

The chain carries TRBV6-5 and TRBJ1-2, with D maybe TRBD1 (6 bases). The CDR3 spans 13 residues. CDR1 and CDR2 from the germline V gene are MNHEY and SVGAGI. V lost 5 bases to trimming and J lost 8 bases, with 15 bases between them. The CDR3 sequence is CASSGGAWAGYTF. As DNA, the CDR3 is TGTGCCAGCAGTGGGGGGGCTTGGGCCGGCTACACCTTC.

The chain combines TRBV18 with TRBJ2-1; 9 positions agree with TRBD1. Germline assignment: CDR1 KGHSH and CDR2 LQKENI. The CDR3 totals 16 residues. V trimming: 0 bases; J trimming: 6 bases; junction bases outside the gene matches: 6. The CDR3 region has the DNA TGTGCCAGCTCACCACCGACGGGACAGGGACCCAATGAGCAGTTCTTC. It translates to CASSPPTGQGPNEQFF.